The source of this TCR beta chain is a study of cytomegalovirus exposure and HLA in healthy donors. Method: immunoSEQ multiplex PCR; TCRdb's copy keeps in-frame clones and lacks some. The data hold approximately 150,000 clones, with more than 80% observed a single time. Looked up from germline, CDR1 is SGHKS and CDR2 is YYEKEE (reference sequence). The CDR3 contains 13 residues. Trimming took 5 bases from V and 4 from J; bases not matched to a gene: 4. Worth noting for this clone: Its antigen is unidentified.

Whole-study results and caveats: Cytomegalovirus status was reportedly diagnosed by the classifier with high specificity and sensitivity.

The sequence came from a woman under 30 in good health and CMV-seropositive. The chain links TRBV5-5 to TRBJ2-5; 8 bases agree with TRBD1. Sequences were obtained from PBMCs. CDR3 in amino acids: CASRPGGGETQYF. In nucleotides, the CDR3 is TGTGCCAGCAGACCAGGGGGCGGAGAGACCCAGTACTTC. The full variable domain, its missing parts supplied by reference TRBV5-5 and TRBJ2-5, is DAGVTQSPTHLIKTRGQQVTLRCSPISGHKSVSWYQQVLGQGPQFIFQYYEKEERGRGNFPDRFSARQFPNYSSELNVNALLLGDSALYLCASRPGGGETQYFGPGTRLLVL.